The next 9 T cell receptor beta chains were all read from a single sample in a study of T cell changes during pregnancy in multiple sclerosis. The assay was immunoSEQ multiplex PCR, and TCRdb's table has in-frame clones only and misses some. This table has approximately 99,000 clones, roughly 92% appearing once. The source was peripheral blood, collected after pregnancy. The receptors come from a female donor with multiple sclerosis, enrolled in a pregnancy study.

The J gene is TRBJ2-7, the V gene TRBV7-9; a weak D match, TRBD1 (6 bases). V lost 5 bases and J 2 bases, leaving 16 bases between the germline ends. Germline-derived CDR1 and CDR2 are SEHNR and FQNEAQ (reference sequence). There are 15 residues in the CDR3. CDR3: CASSPLVGGPYEQYF. The CDR3 region has the DNA TGTGCCAGCAGCCCTTTGGTTGGGGGCCCCTACGAGCAGTACTTC.

The J gene is TRBJ2-7, the V gene TRBV7-9; possibly TRBD2 for D (5 bases). The V end lost 6 bases, the J end lost 5 bases, and 8 bases lay between the germline ends. The CDR3 length is 11 residues. Germline V gene sequence: CDR1 SEHNR, CDR2 FQNEAQ (reference sequence). CDR3 in DNA: TGTGCCAGCAGTGCGCGGGACGAGCAGTACTTC. It is translated as CASSARDEQYF.

This clone was observed once. The CDR3 DNA reads as TGTGCCAGCAGTGCCGAGACTAGCGGGATTGGCGAGCAGTACTTC. It translates to CASSAETSGIGEQYF. The chain recombines TRBV6-4 with TRBJ2-7; TRBD2 matches 11 bases. After removal of 4 bases from V and 6 bases from J, the junction contained 8 bases not matched to a gene. CDR1 is MRHNA and CDR2 is SNTAGT in the germline V gene. The CDR3 runs to 15 residues.

A single count supports this clone. The chain carries TRBV14 and TRBJ2-7; 8 nucleotides align to TRBD1. The CDR3 spans 15 residues. Trimming cost V 5 bases and J 3 bases; bases outside gene matches: 9. Germline V gene sequence: CDR1 SGHDN, CDR2 FVKESK. This CDR3 is CASSAQGALLYEQYF. The CDR3 DNA sequence: TGTGCCAGCAGCGCCCAGGGGGCCCTCCTCTACGAGCAGTACTTC.

The count of this clone is one. This chain connects TRBV19 to TRBJ2-1; TRBD2 matches at 16 bases. The V gene's germline CDR1 is LNHDA and CDR2 SQIVND (reference sequence). The CDR3 has 17 amino acids. The J segment lost 1 base and the V segment lost 4 bases, leaving 1 base of the junction unmatched. For the CDR3, the DNA is TGTGCCAGTAGTACGGGACTAGCGGGAGGGTCCTACAATGAGCAGTTCTTC. This translates into CASSTGLAGGSYNEQFF.

This sequence joins TRBV9 and TRBJ2-1; D call uncertain. Per germline, CDR1 SGDLS and CDR2 YYNGEE. V lost 0 bases and J lost 3, with 7 bases in between. This CDR3 region has 14 residues. The CDR3 DNA is TGTGCCAGCAGCGTAGCCTTCAGCTACAATGAGCAGTTCTTC. Translating gives CASSVAFSYNEQFF. The whole variable domain, filled in from reference TRBV9 and TRBJ2-1, reads DSGVTQTPKHLITATGQRVTLRCSPRSGDLSVYWYQQSLDQGLQFLIQYYNGEERAKGNILERFSAQQFPDLHSELNLSSLELGDSALYFCASSVAFSYNEQFFGPGTRLTVL.

The rearrangement links TRBV2 to TRBJ2-1, with D maybe TRBD1 (6 bases). With 2 bases removed from V and 12 bases from J, the gap between germline ends came to 14 bases. The CDR3 loop spans 13 amino acids. Germline-derived CDR1 and CDR2 are SNHLY and FYNNEI. The CDR3 region has the DNA TGTGCCAGCAGTGAACGCCAGGGGACGACGCAGTTCTTC. This sequence encodes CASSERQGTTQFF.

The V gene is TRBV19, the J gene TRBJ2-2; 10 positions match TRBD1. Trimming removed 7 bases from V and 3 bases from J; junction bases left unmatched: 5. CDR3 size: 15 residues. Germline values: CDR1 LNHDA, CDR2 SQIVND (reference sequence). The CDR3 DNA reads as TGTGCCAGTACACCGACAGGGGGCCACACCGGGGAGCTGTTTTTT. As protein: CASTPTGGHTGELFF. The full variable domain, rest sourced from reference TRBV19 and TRBJ2-2, is DGGITQSPKYLFRKEGQNVTLSCEQNLNHDAMYWYRQDPGQGLRLIYYSQIVNDFQKGDIAEGYSVSREKKESFPLTVTSAQKNPTAFYLCASTPTGGHTGELFFGEGSRLTVL.

The chain joins TRBV5-1 to TRBJ2-7; 7 bases line up with TRBD1. V shed 4 bases and J 0 bases; nucleotides not matched to a gene: 4. This CDR3 spans 14 amino acids. CDR1 and CDR2 (germline): SGHRS, YFSETQ. CDR3 DNA sequence: TGCGCCAGCAGCGTCGGGACAGCCTCCTACGAGCAGTACTTC. Translating it yields CASSVGTASYEQYF.